The 17 T cell receptor beta chains given below trace back to one sample, sequenced in a study of T cells after yellow fever vaccination. TCRdb re-analysed the 5' RACE reads in MiXCR, keeping a single row per CDR3 protein. The table includes about 320,000 distinct CDR3 sequences, approximately 4.3% detected once. The source material was PBMCs, sampled 15 days after the yellow fever booster vaccination. The origin of the receptors is a man between 18 and 35 years old who received the YFV17D yellow fever vaccine.

The table lists this clonotype with many counts. This rearrangement joins TRBV29-1 to TRBJ1-1; TRBD1 agrees at 9 bases. The CDR3 is made up of 12 amino acids. V lost 6 bases to trimming and J lost 5 bases; unmatched junction nucleotides: 4. CDR1 is SQVTM and CDR2 is ANQGSEA in the germline V gene. The CDR3 bases are TGCAGCGTAGGGACAGGGCTGACTGAAGCTTTCTTT. It encodes CSVGTGLTEAFF.

This clonotype was found many times. The V and J genes are TRBV12-3 or TRBV12-4 and TRBJ1-6; no definite D call. Trimming pared 2 bases from V and 13 bases from J, leaving 12 bases between. The CDR3 length is 13 residues. The CDR3 nucleotides read TGTGCCAGCAGTTTATCCGGGTATGCTCCCCTCCACTTT. The encoded protein is CASSLSGYAPLHF.

The rearrangement joins TRBV18 to TRBJ1-6, with D tentatively TRBD1 (5 bases). Trimming took 5 bases from V and 6 from J, leaving 17 bases between them. The CDR3 is 16 residues long. Germline V lookup: CDR1 KGHSH, CDR2 LQKENI. Here the CDR3 reads CASSTTDDSFNSPLHF. The CDR3 DNA is TGTGCCAGCTCAACCACGGACGACAGCTTTAATTCACCCCTCCACTTT.

This clonotype has at least ten counts. The V gene is TRBV12-3 or TRBV12-4, the J gene TRBJ1-1, with a possible D match to TRBD1 (5 bases). V lost 3 bases to trimming and J lost 0 bases, with 14 bases between them. CDR3 length: 16 residues. The CDR3 region is CASSFKFGHLNTEAFF. The CDR3, as DNA: TGTGCCAGCAGTTTTAAGTTCGGACACTTGAACACTGAAGCTTTCTTT.

The table lists this clonotype with many counts. The chain joins TRBV5-1 to TRBJ2-1, with a possible D match to TRBD1 (5 bases). In germline, CDR1 is SGHRS, CDR2 YFSETQ. This CDR3 region has 14 residues. V lost 0 bases and J 7 bases, leaving 11 bases between the germline ends. The CDR3 is CASSLDPGINEQFF. Here the CDR3 DNA reads TGCGCCAGCAGCTTGGACCCAGGGATTAATGAGCAGTTCTTC.

This clonotype was recorded at least ten times. This sequence joins TRBV15 and TRBJ2-5; 7 bases line up with TRBD2. Looked up from germline, CDR1 is LNHNV and CDR2 is YYDKDF (reference sequence). The CDR3 has 13 amino acids. V shed 7 bases and J 5 bases; nucleotides not matched to a gene: 7. In DNA form, the CDR3 reads TGTGCCACCACCCGGACTAGGTGGGAGACCCAGTACTTC. The encoded protein is CATTRTRWETQYF. The full variable domain, its missing parts supplied by reference TRBV15 and TRBJ2-5, is DAMVIQNPRYQVTQFGKPVTLSCSQTLNHNVMYWYQQKSSQAPKLLFHYYDKDFNNEADTPDNFQSRRPNTSFCFLDIRSPGLGDTAMYLCATTRTRWETQYFGPGTRLLVL.

There are many counts of this clonotype. V is TRBV7-2 and J is TRBJ2-5, with 9 bases matching TRBD2. V lost 3 bases and J lost 4; bases outside the gene matches: 9. The CDR3 has 16 residues. The germline CDR1 and CDR2 sequences are SGHTA and FQGNSA. CDR3 in DNA: TGTGCCAGCAGCTTTACCAGGGCGGGGGGGCGAGAGACCCAGTACTTC. Its translation: CASSFTRAGGRETQYF.

This clonotype was found many times. The chain recombines TRBV6-5 with TRBJ2-7; a possible D gene is TRBD2 (6 bases). CDR1 MNHEY and CDR2 SVGAGI come from the germline V gene. V was trimmed by 10 bases and J by 0 bases, leaving 16 bases between them. The CDR3 sequence is 14 residues long. CDR3 residues: CATRAGTLSYEQYV. DNA for the CDR3: TGTGCCACCAGAGCCGGGACTCTCTCCTACGAGCAGTACGTC.

This clonotype has ten or more counts. V usage is TRBV4-1 and J usage is TRBJ1-1; perhaps TRBD1 as D (5 bases). Germline-derived CDR1 and CDR2 are MGHRA and YSYEKL. The length of the CDR3 is 14 residues. V was clipped by 1 base and J by 11 bases, with 17 bases between them. The CDR3 region is CASSQVLGEDIAFF. CDR3 DNA: TGCGCCAGCAGCCAAGTGCTGGGGGAGGATATTGCTTTCTTT.

This rearrangement joins TRBV4-3 to TRBJ2-3, with 12 nucleotides matching TRBD2. CDR3 length: 17 amino acids. Trimming at V came to 4 bases and at J to 7 bases, leaving 12 bases not matched to a gene. Germline V gene data show CDR1 as LGHNA and CDR2 as YSLEER. The CDR3, as DNA: TGCGCCAGCAGCCCTCGGACTAGCGGGGCCCGCACGAATACGCAGTATTTT. It yields the protein CASSPRTSGARTNTQYF.

The sample holds one count of this clonotype. A much larger clonotype is one base distant, so this may be a read error. The chain employs TRBV7-2 and TRBJ2-1; D uncertain. The J call is in doubt because the DNA end fits TRBJ2-7 better. Germline CDR1 and CDR2: SGHTA and FQGNSA. The CDR3 covers 11 residues. CDR3 bases: TGTGCCAGCAGCCCCCGCCTTGAGCAGTACTTC. Its translation: CASSPRLEQYF.

Many counts were recorded for this clonotype. CDR3 amino acids: CSASEPDTGELFF. CDR3 nucleotides: TGCAGTGCTAGCGAGCCGGACACCGGGGAGCTGTTTTTT. V usage is TRBV20-1 and J usage is TRBJ2-2; no definite D call. V was clipped by 3 bases and J by 3 bases, with 8 bases between them. Germline lookup yields CDR1 DFQATT and CDR2 SNEGSKA (reference sequence). The CDR3 has 13 amino acids.

This clonotype has at least ten counts. The chain uses TRBV24-1 and TRBJ1-5, with 7 nucleotides matching TRBD1. Trimming removed 4 bases from V and 11 bases from J; junction bases left unmatched: 7. CDR3 length: 13 residues. Germline assignment: CDR1 KGHDR and CDR2 SFDVKD. The CDR3 nucleotides read TGTGCCACCAGTGAAACAGGGGTCCCGGCCCAGCATTTT. Amino acid sequence: CATSETGVPAQHF.

This clonotype was counted at least ten times. The chain recombines TRBV18 with TRBJ2-5; TRBD2 aligns across 7 bases. This CDR3 region has 16 residues. The junction had 7 bases not matched to a gene; V was cut back by 3 bases and J by 0 bases. Germline V gives CDR1 KGHSH, CDR2 LQKENI. CDR3 loop: CASSPRGGGYQETQYF. CDR3 nucleotides: TGTGCCAGCTCACCCCGCGGCGGGGGATACCAAGAGACCCAGTACTTC.

This clonotype was counted many times. The chain is built from TRBV6-6 and TRBJ2-2; the match to TRBD2 covers 7 bases. The ends lost 2 bases at V and 3 bases at J; junction bases unmatched: 3. Germline V gene lookup returns CDR1 MNHNY and CDR2 SVGAGI (reference sequence). The CDR3 has 15 amino acids. CDR3 nucleotides: TGTGCCAGCAGTTACCCGCTAGCGGACACCGGGGAGCTGTTTTTT. Translating it yields CASSYPLADTGELFF.

This clonotype showed up many times. This chain links TRBV7-2 with TRBJ2-1; D uncertain. Per the germline V gene, CDR1 is SGHTA and CDR2 is FQGNSA. V dropped 2 bases and J dropped 3 bases, with 8 bases sitting between them. This CDR3 region has 14 residues. Here the CDR3 reads CASSLQGFYNEQFF. The CDR3 coding sequence is TGTGCCAGCAGCTTACAAGGCTTCTACAATGAGCAGTTCTTC.

This sequence joins TRBV24-1 and TRBJ2-3; D remains unclear. The CDR3 is 13 amino acids. Germline V gene lookup returns CDR1 KGHDR and CDR2 SFDVKD. The V and J ends lost 9 bases and 3 bases respectively, with 12 bases between them. The CDR3 sequence: CATRGVRTDTQYF. The CDR3 nucleotides read TGTGCCACCCGTGGGGTGAGGACAGATACGCAGTATTTT.